This TCR beta chain was retrieved from a study of shared clonotypes between healthy human individuals. Libraries were prepared by immunoSEQ multiplex PCR; TCRdb keeps only in-frame clonotypes and omits some of them. Among about 710,000 clones listed, 72% were seen once. V lost 4 bases and J lost 7; bases outside the gene matches: 6. The CDR3 length is 15 residues. Germline V gives CDR1 SGHTA, CDR2 FQGNSA. The clonotype comes from a woman aged 30 to 39 in good health. The V call is TRBV7-2, the J call TRBJ2-1; 11 nucleotides line up with TRBD2. Material for sequencing was memory CD4+ T cells sorted from blood. Subset denoted: CD45RA-negative fraction. This chain's CDR3 is CASSSLAGVSNEQFF. CDR3 bases: TGTGCCAGCAGCTCACTAGCGGGAGTGTCTAATGAGCAGTTCTTC.